Included here is one TCR beta chain sequence, with context. The data belong to a study of graft-versus-host responses after intestinal transplantation. CDR3 length: 14 residues. CDR1 is MGHDK, CDR2 SYGVNS, per germline. Trimming shortened V by 6 bases and J by 6 bases, and 17 bases separated the two germline ends. Measured with immunoSEQ multiplex PCR; TCRdb has only the in-frame clones, and not every one. The data hold more than 50,000 clones, with 91% observed a single time. The source material was PBMCs, sampled about 93 weeks after intestinal transplant. The chain employs TRBV25-1 and TRBJ1-1, with a tentative D call TRBD1 (6 bases). The TCR sequence derives from a human patient who received an intestinal transplant, so some T cells may come from the graft donor. CDR3 residues: CASREGGRMSEAFF. CDR3 DNA sequence: TGTGCCAGCAGGGAGGGGGGTAGGATGTCTGAAGCTTTCTTT.